The entry below gives a single T cell receptor beta chain sequence along with its context. This clone's antigen is unknown. One base away there is no much larger clone; base qualities are not given. The record originates from a study of cytomegalovirus exposure and HLA in healthy donors listed by TCRdb under 2017. Background on the whole study: According to a later analysis, one platform produced both the roughly 130 validation repertoires and the 666 repertoires of the first cohort. The aim of the study was to test whether cataloging public T cell receptors could identify signatures of past pathogen exposure. Besides the first cohort of roughly 700 subjects, a separate validation cohort made up of around 120 different subjects was used. High-throughput TCR immunosequencing, statistical association of individual TCRs with disease status, and machine learning were combined to predict cytomegalovirus infection status.

Receptor libraries were prepared by the immunoSEQ multiplex PCR assay. The authors' analysis ran thus. To diagnose cytomegalovirus status from the catalog of TCR beta chain sequences, a statistical classification framework was built. Drawn from immuneACCESS, this table holds only the in-frame rearrangements with V and J called that TCRdb kept. Clones are partly lost; checked studies trace under half to an unresolved V gene and leave the rest unexplained. V and J calls and clone size come straight from that table; D and trimming were deduced from the DNA. The sample table shows roughly 130,000 clones, and about 90% are seen once. Over 3% of the sample goes to the ten largest clones. Results the study describes overall, beyond this receptor: Most TCR sequences were observed very rarely across donors, whereas some public TCRs were present in many individuals. The authors suggested that the approach could potentially be generalized to other disease states and immunological phenotypes. In the study, 150 to 200 TCR beta chains were listed as associated with cytomegalovirus. Of the cluster scores, roughly 93% were above 0 in a later analysis, which found that TCRs clustered in the first cohort also tended to co-occur in the 120 or so validation repertoires. A later analysis lacked HLA typing for the validation cohort, so it scored co-occurrence in that cohort across all 120 repertoires. The classifier was reported to diagnose cytomegalovirus status with high specificity and sensitivity in both the original cohort and the validation cohort. A few of the identified cytomegalovirus-associated TCR beta chains were confirmed in vitro to be specific for cytomegalovirus antigens.

V sheds 2 bases and J sheds 0 bases, leaving 16 bases between their ends. From the germline V gene, CDR1 is MGHRA and CDR2 is YSYEKL. The CDR3 goes from the cysteine to the phenylalanine over 17 residues. Just CDR3 DNA is preserved here, 51 bases in frame from base 1. Donors formed part of the validation cohort, which comprised some 120 subjects and was distinct from the first cohort of under 850 subjects. The material sequenced was PBMCs. This chain joins TRBV4-1 to TRBJ1-1; no D gene can be assigned with confidence. This sequence originates from a man between 25 and 39 years old in good health and CMV-seronegative. The bases read TGCGCCAGCAGCCAACCCGACGGCCGTACAGTGAACACTGAAGCTTTCTTT. Translated, this is CASSQPDGRTVNTEAFF.